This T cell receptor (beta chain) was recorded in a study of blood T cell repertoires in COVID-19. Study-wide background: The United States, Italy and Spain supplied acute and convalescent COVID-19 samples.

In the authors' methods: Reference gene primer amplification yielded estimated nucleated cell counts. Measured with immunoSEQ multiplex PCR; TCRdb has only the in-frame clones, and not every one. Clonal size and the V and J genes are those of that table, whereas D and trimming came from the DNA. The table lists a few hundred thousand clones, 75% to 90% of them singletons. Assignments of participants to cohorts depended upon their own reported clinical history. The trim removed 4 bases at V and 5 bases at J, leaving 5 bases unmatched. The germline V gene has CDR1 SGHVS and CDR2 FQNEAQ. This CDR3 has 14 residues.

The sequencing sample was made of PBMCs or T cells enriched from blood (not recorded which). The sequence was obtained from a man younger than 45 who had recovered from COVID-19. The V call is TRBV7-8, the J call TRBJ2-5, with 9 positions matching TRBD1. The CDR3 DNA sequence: TGTGCCAGCAGCTCACGGACAGGGGTCGAGACCCAGTACTTC. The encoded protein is CASSSRTGVETQYF.